This T cell receptor beta chain comes out of a study of blood T cell repertoires in COVID-19 (dated by TCRdb to 2018 to 2020). Looking at the study overall: Samples covering the acute and convalescent phases of COVID-19 were provided by collaborators in the United States, Italy and Spain. The material from the prospective study consisted of cDNA or gDNA derived from T cells, B-cell-depleted T cells, or PBMCs. Subjects who had been exposed to COVID-19, were actively infected with it, or had recovered from it provided the deeply sampled blood TCRbeta repertoires that made up the dataset. The repertoires were released in a freely available public database intended as a resource for research on the immune response to SARS-CoV-2. Samples were obtained from the ongoing ImmuneRACE study (first 160 participants) and from 1,200 or so subjects provided by 6 global collaborators. Nearly every sample came with metadata listing a de-identified subject ID, COVID-19 status, age in years and sex. Where available, HLA class I and class II types were obtained from metadata supplied by the sample provider rather than from assay-based typing.

Summary of the overall study and its limitations: The quantity of clinical and demographic metadata differed by source and by participant and was supplied without curation.

Whole blood was collected in K2EDTA tubes by collaborating institutions according to the institutions' own protocols. Collaborator samples were shipped for TCRbeta analysis as frozen whole blood, isolated PBMCs, or DNA extracted from either sample type. This clone was recorded once. Its binding antigen is unknown. There are no base qualities to consult, and no much larger clone falls within one base. TCRbeta CDR3 regions were amplified from genomic DNA by means of the immunoSEQ Assay, a bias-controlled multiplex PCR. On the authors' methods: Nucleated cell counts per sample were estimated from amplification of reference gene primers within the assay. To quantify the absolute abundance of each unique TCRbeta CDR3 rearrangement, sequence reads were collapsed and filtered. For each sample, productive Simpson clonality was calculated as the square root of Simpson's diversity index across productive rearrangements. Held by TCRdb, this immuneACCESS table contains in-frame sequences only and omits some clones. Under half of the omission traces to an unresolved V gene where checked; the cause of the rest is unknown. V and J calls and clone size come straight from that table; D and trimming were deduced from the DNA. The sample data list roughly 300,000 clones, and more than 75% of these were observed just once. Clones ranked in the top ten supply around 1.5% of the sample.

From the germline V gene (reference sequence), CDR1 is LNHDA and CDR2 is SQIVND. From its cysteine to its phenylalanine, the CDR3 spans 13 amino acids. The sequence is cut down to CDR3 DNA, 39 bases in frame from base 1. Trimming at the junction amounts to 5 bases on V and 4 bases on J, and the germline ends lie 9 bases apart. This chain is built from TRBV19 and TRBJ1-3; the D gene remains uncertain. Sample: peripheral blood. The receptor was derived from a woman aged 45-59 years with acute or convalescent COVID-19. DNA sequence: TGTGCCAGTAGTCTAACCTCCGGAAACACCATATATTTT. Translated, it gives CASSLTSGNTIYF.